This TCR beta chain was profiled in a study of T-cell memory formation after mild COVID-19. Looking at the study overall: TCR clusters mostly belonged to single donors.

The CDR3 has 13 residues. Germline values: CDR1 SEHNR, CDR2 FQNEAQ (reference sequence). The trim removed 5 bases at V and 7 bases at J, leaving 8 bases unmatched. Notes on the study in general: The main location of contracting CD4+ clones was CM and EM, and that of contracting CD8+ clones was EMRA. Later expanders leaned toward CD4+, whereas clones contracting from day 15 to 85 were balanced CD4/CD8.

The table lists this clonotype with a few counts. Its antigen is currently unknown. cDNA libraries for TCR alpha and TCR beta, carrying sample barcodes and UMIs, came from 5'RACE with constant-segment primers. TCRdb used MiXCR to reprocess the 5' RACE reads, holding one entry per CDR3 protein. The table includes hundreds of thousands of distinct CDR3 sequences, approximately 25% detected once. The source of this sequence is an adult woman who had mild COVID-19 (a few samples of this study predate the infection). Cell type and time point are not known. Sequencing was carried out using PBMCs or a T cell subset sorted from them (not recorded which). The chain carries TRBV7-9 and TRBJ2-7, with 7 bases that match TRBD1. The CDR3 DNA follows: TGTGCCAGCAGCCCCCCCGGGACAGAGGAGCAGTACTTC. It codes for CASSPPGTEEQYF.